The 4 T cell receptor beta chains in this list originate from one sample, sequenced in a study of beta chain features in type 1 diabetes. Expressed TCRB transcripts were sequenced because the entire RNA isolate underwent reverse transcription. Profiled with immunoSEQ multiplex PCR; TCRdb holds only in-frame clones, not every one. The sample includes roughly 380,000 clones, roughly 21% of them seen just once. Sequenced input: naive CD4+ T cells from blood. The source is a woman in her late teens or twenties in good health.

This clone was seen just once. The chain combines TRBV19 with TRBJ1-3, with no clear D. The CDR3 is made up of 13 amino acids. V lost 6 bases and J lost 0, with 6 bases in between. Germline CDR1 LNHDA, CDR2 SQIVND (reference sequence). CDR3 coding DNA: TGTGCCAGTAGATTCGGCTCTGGAAACACCATATATTTT. This encodes CASRFGSGNTIYF.

This clone was observed a handful of times. This rearrangement joins TRBV9 to TRBJ2-3, with 10 bases fitting TRBD2. There are 15 residues in the CDR3. Germline loops: CDR1 SGDLS, CDR2 YYNGEE. J was trimmed by 2 bases and V by 2 bases; bases with no gene match: 2. CDR3 loop: CASSVGTSATDTQYF. CDR3 in DNA: TGTGCCAGCAGCGTGGGGACTAGCGCCACAGATACGCAGTATTTT.

This clone was detected only a few times. The chain uses TRBV5-4 and TRBJ2-3; 8 bases are shared with TRBD2. J gave up 6 bases and V 0 bases, and 3 bases lay outside the gene matches. The CDR3 length is 14 residues. Germline CDR1 SGHNT, CDR2 YYREEE (reference sequence). CDR3 nucleotide sequence: TGTGCCAGCAGCTTGGCTTCGGGAGGGGATACGCAGTATTTT. The encoded protein is CASSLASGGDTQYF. Looking up the rest from reference TRBV5-4 and TRBJ2-3 gives the full variable domain: ETGVTQSPTHLIKTRGQQVTLRCSSQSGHNTVSWYQQALGQGPQFIFQYYREEENGRGNFPPRFSGLQFPNYSSELNVNALELDDSALYLCASSLASGGDTQYFGPGTRLTVL.

This chain uses TRBV4-1 with TRBJ2-5, with 8 positions matching TRBD1. V dropped 3 bases and J dropped 3; count of bases not matched to a gene: 6. This CDR3 is 15 amino acids long. Germline CDR1 and CDR2: MGHRA and YSYEKL. The CDR3 region has the DNA TGCGCCAGCAGCCAGGACAGGGACGTCGAAGAGACCCAGTACTTC. Amino acids: CASSQDRDVEETQYF.